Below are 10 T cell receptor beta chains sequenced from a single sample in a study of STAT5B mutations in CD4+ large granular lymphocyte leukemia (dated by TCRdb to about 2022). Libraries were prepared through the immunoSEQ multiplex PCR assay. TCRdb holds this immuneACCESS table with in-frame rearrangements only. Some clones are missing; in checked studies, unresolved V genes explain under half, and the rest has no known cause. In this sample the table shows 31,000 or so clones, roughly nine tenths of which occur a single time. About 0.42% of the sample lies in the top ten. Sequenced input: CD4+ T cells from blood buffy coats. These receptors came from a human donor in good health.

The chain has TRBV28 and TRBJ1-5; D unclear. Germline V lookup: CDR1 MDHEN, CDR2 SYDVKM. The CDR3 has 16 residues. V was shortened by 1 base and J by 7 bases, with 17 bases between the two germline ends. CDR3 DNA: TGTGCCAGCAGTTTATTGCCCCTCGCTGGGAGGCAGCCCCAGCATTTT. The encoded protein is CASSLLPLAGRQPQHF.

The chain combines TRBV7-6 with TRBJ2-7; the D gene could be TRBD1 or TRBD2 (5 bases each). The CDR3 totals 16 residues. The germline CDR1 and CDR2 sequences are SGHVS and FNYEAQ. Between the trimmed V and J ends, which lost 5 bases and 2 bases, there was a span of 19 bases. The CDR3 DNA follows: TGTGCCAGCAGCCGAGGGACGGCAGGGTCCCCCTACGAGCAGTACTTC. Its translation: CASSRGTAGSPYEQYF.

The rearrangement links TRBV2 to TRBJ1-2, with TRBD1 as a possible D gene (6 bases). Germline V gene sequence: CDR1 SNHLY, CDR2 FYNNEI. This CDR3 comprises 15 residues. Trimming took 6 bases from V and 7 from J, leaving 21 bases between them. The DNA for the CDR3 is TGTGCCAGCAGCCTATACAGGGACCCCGTCTCTGGCTACACCTTC. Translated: CASSLYRDPVSGYTF.

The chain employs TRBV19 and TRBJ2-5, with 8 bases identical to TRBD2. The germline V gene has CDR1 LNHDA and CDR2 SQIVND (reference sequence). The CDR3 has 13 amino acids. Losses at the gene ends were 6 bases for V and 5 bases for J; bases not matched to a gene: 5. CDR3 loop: CASRERGGETQYF. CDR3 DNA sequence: TGTGCCAGTAGGGAACGCGGGGGGGAGACCCAGTACTTC.

CDR3 coding DNA: TGTGCCAGCAGTCTGAGGGCTAGCGGGAGCACAGATACGCAGTATTTT. As protein: CASSLRASGSTDTQYF. The genes are TRBV5-6 and TRBJ2-3, with TRBD2 identical over 8 bases. CDR3 length equals 16 residues. Per germline, CDR1 SGHDT and CDR2 YYEEEE. V gave up 5 bases and J gave up 0 bases; unmatched junction bases: 8.

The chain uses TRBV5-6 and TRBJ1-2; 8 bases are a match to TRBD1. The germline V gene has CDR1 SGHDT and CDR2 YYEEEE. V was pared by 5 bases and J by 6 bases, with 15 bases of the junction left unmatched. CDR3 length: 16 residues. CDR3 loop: CASRPTRWTGRDGYTF. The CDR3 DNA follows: TGTGCCAGCAGGCCGACCCGTTGGACAGGGAGAGATGGCTACACCTTC.

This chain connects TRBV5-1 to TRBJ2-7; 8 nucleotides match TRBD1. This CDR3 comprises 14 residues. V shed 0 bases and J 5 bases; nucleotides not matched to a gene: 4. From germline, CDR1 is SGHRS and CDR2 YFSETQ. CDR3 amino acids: CASSLVGQGNEQYF. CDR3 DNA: TGCGCCAGCAGCTTGGTAGGACAGGGCAACGAGCAGTACTTC.

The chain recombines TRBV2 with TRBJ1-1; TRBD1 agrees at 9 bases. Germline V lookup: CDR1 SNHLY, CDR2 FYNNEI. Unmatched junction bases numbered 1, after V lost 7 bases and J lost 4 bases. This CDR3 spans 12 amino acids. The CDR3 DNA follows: TGTGCCAGCAAGGGACAGGGCACTGAAGCTTTCTTT. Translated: CASKGQGTEAFF. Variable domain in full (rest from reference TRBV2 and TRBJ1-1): EPEVTQTPSHQVTQMGQEVILRCVPISNHLYFYWYRQILGQKVEFLVSFYNNEISEKSEIFDDQFSVERPDGSNFTLKIRSTKLEDSAMYFCASKGQGTEAFFGQGTRLTVV.

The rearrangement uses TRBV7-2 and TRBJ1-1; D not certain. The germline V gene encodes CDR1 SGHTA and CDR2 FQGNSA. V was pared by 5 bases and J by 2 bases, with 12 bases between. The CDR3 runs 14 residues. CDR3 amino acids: CASSPSGVNTEAFF. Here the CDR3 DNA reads TGTGCCAGCAGCCCGAGTGGGGTTAACACTGAAGCTTTCTTT. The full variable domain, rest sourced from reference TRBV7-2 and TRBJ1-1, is GAGVSQSPSNKVTEKGKDVELRCDPISGHTALYWYRQSLGQGLEFLIYFQGNSAPDKSGLPSDRFSAERTGGSVSTLTIQRTQQEDSAVYLCASSPSGVNTEAFFGQGTRLTVV.

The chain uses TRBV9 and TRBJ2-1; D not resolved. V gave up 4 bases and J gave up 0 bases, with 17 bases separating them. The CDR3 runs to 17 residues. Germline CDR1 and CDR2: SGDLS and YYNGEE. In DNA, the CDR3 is TGTGCCAGCAGCCTCAACCCTTGGCAGGTCTCCTACAATGAGCAGTTCTTC. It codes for CASSLNPWQVSYNEQFF.